This T cell receptor beta chain was sequenced for a study of T cells in Graves' hyperthyroidism and ophthalmopathy. Amplified TCR beta CDR3 regions came from RNA transcripts. In the first-round RT-PCR of the TCR CDR3, the HTBI primer set was used. A single record per CDR3 protein comes from TCRdb applying MiXCR to the multiplex PCR reads. Among roughly 750,000 distinct CDR3 sequences listed, around 15% were seen once. The CDR3 is made up of 16 amino acids. With 5 bases clipped from V and 4 bases from J, the junction kept 12 bases outside the gene matches. Germline V CDR1 and CDR2: DFQATT, SNEGSKA (reference sequence).

V and J are TRBV20-1 and TRBJ2-5; 11 nucleotides line up with TRBD2. Material: blood. The origin of this receptor is a man younger than 30 with Graves' hyperthyroidism. CDR3 nucleotide sequence: TGCAGTGCTCGGGGGGCTAGCGGGAGGTATGGAGAGACCCAGTACTTC. The encoded protein is CSARGASGRYGETQYF.